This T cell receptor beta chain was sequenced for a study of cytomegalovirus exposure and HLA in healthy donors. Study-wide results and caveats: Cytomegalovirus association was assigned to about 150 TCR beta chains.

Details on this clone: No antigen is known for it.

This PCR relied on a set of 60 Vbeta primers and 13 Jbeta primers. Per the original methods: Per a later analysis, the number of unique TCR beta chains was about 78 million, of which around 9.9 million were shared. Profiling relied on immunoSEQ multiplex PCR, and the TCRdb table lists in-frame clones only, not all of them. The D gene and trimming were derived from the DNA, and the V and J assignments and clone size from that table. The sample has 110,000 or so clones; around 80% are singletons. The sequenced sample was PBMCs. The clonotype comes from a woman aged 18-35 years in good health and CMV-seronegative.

CDR3 nucleotides: TGTGCCAGCAGCTTAGGAGAGGGTGGCTACACCTTC. Translation gives CASSLGEGGYTF. This chain uses TRBV7-9 with TRBJ1-2, with D unresolved. Germline-derived CDR1 and CDR2 are SEHNR and FQNEAQ (reference sequence). The V end was cut by 1 base, the J end by 7 bases, with 7 bases between. The CDR3 extends over 12 amino acids.